Sequencing of this T cell receptor (beta chain) was carried out in a study of OX40 agonist ivuxolimab in advanced cancers. Study-level information: With ivuxolimab, an agonistic anti-OX40 (CD134) antibody, patients were treated. Every 2 weeks, ivuxolimab was infused into the patients intravenously at between 0.01 and 10 mg/kg. Partial responses were achieved by three patients: one hepatocellular carcinoma, two cutaneous melanoma. Study observations and caveats: There were also nonresponders showing low normalized T-cell clonal expansion.

About this clone itself: Its antigen is not known.

The repertoire was sequenced with immunoSEQ multiplex PCR; TCRdb's copy has only in-frame clones and lacks some. The sample records roughly 70,000 clones, about 90% being singletons. V lost 5 bases to trimming and J lost 7 bases; unmatched junction nucleotides: 8. This CDR3 has 15 residues. Germline V gene sequence: CDR1 SSHAT, CDR2 FNYEAQ (reference sequence). The clonotype originates from an adult with an advanced solid tumor such as melanoma, head and neck, liver or kidney cancer. V and J are TRBV7-7 and TRBJ2-1; 10 nucleotides match TRBD2. This specimen was CD4+ or CD8+ T cells sorted from blood, taken in a trial of the OX40 agonist ivuxolimab. The DNA of the CDR3 is TGTGCCAGCAGCCCAGGTACTAGCGGGATGAATGAGCAGTTCTTC. It is translated as CASSPGTSGMNEQFF.